The 29 T cell receptor beta chains below come from one sample, sequenced in a study of spatial heterogeneity in lung cancer. Time point indicated: sample taken at primary tumor resection. Unsorted tumor, nontumor lung tissue or cryopreserved PBMC supplied the whole RNA. A single record per CDR3 protein comes from TCRdb applying MiXCR to the 5' RACE reads. Of about 38,000 distinct CDR3 sequences listed, about 6% are singletons. The material was PBMCs, obtained at surgery. The receptors come from a male donor with early-stage non-small cell lung cancer.

This clonotype was seen many times. This rearrangement joins TRBV5-1 to TRBJ2-3; possibly TRBD2 for D (5 bases). There are 13 residues in the CDR3. The V end lost 5 bases, the J end lost 5 bases, and 12 bases lay between the germline ends. Germline V CDR1 and CDR2: SGHRS, YFSETQ. The CDR3 bases are TGCGCCAGCAGGTCCACCGGGGAAGATACGCAGTATTTT. Residues: CASRSTGEDTQYF.

This clonotype has at least ten counts. The chain joins TRBV2 to TRBJ2-3, with 7 bases fitting TRBD2. This CDR3 region has 15 residues. Germline V gives CDR1 SNHLY, CDR2 FYNNEI. Trimming at V came to 8 bases and at J to 0 bases, leaving 8 bases not matched to a gene. The CDR3 region is CASETTSASTDTQYF. Written as DNA, the CDR3 is TGTGCCAGCGAGACCACTAGCGCTAGCACAGATACGCAGTATTTT.

Notes on this clonotype: A single base separates this from a much larger clone, so it may be a read error. The V gene is TRBV10-3, the J gene TRBJ2-5, with D possibly TRBD1 on 5 matching bases. CDR1 and CDR2 (germline): ENHRY, SYGVKD. This CDR3 spans 12 amino acids. In nucleotides, the CDR3 is TGTGCCAACAGTGACAGCACAGAGACCCAGTACTTC. The encoded protein is CANSDSTETQYF.

V and J are TRBV18 and TRBJ2-7, with 13 bases lining up with TRBD2. The length of the CDR3 is 14 residues. Trimming cost V 3 bases and J 7 bases; bases outside gene matches: 3. Germline CDR1 and CDR2: KGHSH and LQKENI. The CDR3 here is CASSPGLAGSEQYF. The CDR3 DNA sequence: TGTGCCAGCTCACCGGGACTAGCGGGGAGTGAGCAGTACTTC.

This clonotype was counted at least ten times. The genes are TRBV7-8 and TRBJ2-7; D is unresolved. Trimming removed 4 bases from V and 3 bases from J, with 16 bases in between. The CDR3 totals 15 residues. Germline CDR1 and CDR2: SGHVS and FQNEAQ. The DNA of the CDR3 is TGTGCCAGCAGCTCTTTTCGAACCCCAGTCTACGAGCAGTACTTC. It encodes CASSSFRTPVYEQYF.

At least ten counts were recorded for this clonotype. V is TRBV5-1 and J is TRBJ2-3; D not certain. The V and J ends lost 2 bases and 4 bases respectively, with 17 bases between them. CDR3 length equals 16 residues. Germline loops: CDR1 SGHRS, CDR2 YFSETQ. CDR3 sequence reads: CASSFRSLREPDTQYF. CDR3 in DNA: TGCGCCAGCAGCTTTCGAAGTCTACGCGAACCAGATACGCAGTATTTT.

This clonotype was picked up many times. This rearrangement joins TRBV9 to TRBJ2-7; no clear D gene. Trimming left V 7 bases short and J 1 base short, with 15 bases between. The CDR3 covers 14 residues. Germline V gives CDR1 SGDLS, CDR2 YYNGEE. The CDR3 DNA reads TGTGCCAGCGGTCGAGGAACTATATCCTACGAGCAGTACTTC. Amino acid sequence: CASGRGTISYEQYF.

The genes are TRBV7-2 and TRBJ2-1, with TRBD2 identical over 8 bases. CDR1 is SGHTA and CDR2 is FQGNSA in the germline V gene. This CDR3 has 15 residues. V was pared by 5 bases and J by 7 bases, with 10 bases of the junction left unmatched. Written as DNA, the CDR3 is TGTGCCAGCAGCCCGGTCGGGGGGGGGTGGAATGAGCAGTTCTTC. It encodes CASSPVGGGWNEQFF.

This clonotype was observed many times. This chain connects TRBV7-8 to TRBJ2-5; D gene uncertain. This CDR3 has 17 amino acids. Germline CDR1 SGHVS, CDR2 FQNEAQ. V gave up 5 bases and J gave up 5 bases, with 24 bases separating them. The chain's CDR3 is CASSPKLRASDGETQYF. The CDR3 DNA sequence: TGTGCCAGCAGCCCCAAACTCCGGGCCTCCGACGGGGAGACCCAGTACTTC.

This clonotype has a count of ten or more. This chain uses TRBV27 with TRBJ1-1, with D tentatively TRBD1 (6 bases). Trimming removed 3 bases from V and 6 bases from J, with 14 bases in between. The CDR3 runs 14 residues. The germline CDR1 and CDR2 sequences are MNHEY and SMNVEV (reference sequence). CDR3: CASSFQGWGAEAFF. DNA for the CDR3: TGTGCCAGCAGTTTCCAGGGGTGGGGGGCTGAAGCTTTCTTT.

This clonotype has ten or more counts. This chain links TRBV29-1 with TRBJ2-7; D gene uncertain. This CDR3 is 14 amino acids long. Germline assignment: CDR1 SQVTM and CDR2 ANQGSEA. V was cut by 2 bases and J by 2 bases, with 13 bases left in between. The CDR3 DNA follows: TGCAGCGTTGAAAGGCGGCAGGATACCTACGAGCAGTACTTC. Residues: CSVERRQDTYEQYF.

The chain employs TRBV7-8 and TRBJ2-5; D is possibly TRBD1 (5 bases). This CDR3 contains 16 residues. V lost 5 bases, J lost 2 bases, and 18 bases lay in between. The germline V gene has CDR1 SGHVS and CDR2 FQNEAQ. The CDR3 nucleotides read TGTGCCAGCAGCCCGCACCCCGCAGGGATTCAAGAGACCCAGTACTTC. Amino acids: CASSPHPAGIQETQYF.

This clonotype appeared many times. The chain couples TRBV6-4 to TRBJ2-6; 7 bases are shared with TRBD1. V shed 2 bases, J shed 2 bases, and the junction held 6 bases outside the gene matches. Looked up from germline, CDR1 is MRHNA and CDR2 is SNTAGT. There are 17 residues in the CDR3. In DNA, the CDR3 is TGTGCCAGCAGTGACAACAGGGGTAGCCCTGGGGCCAACGTCCTGACTTTC. This codes for CASSDNRGSPGANVLTF.

This clonotype has more than one count but fewer than ten. The genes are TRBV4-1 and TRBJ2-5; TRBD2 matches at 15 bases. This CDR3 comprises 17 residues. The V gene end was trimmed by 2 bases and the J gene end by 4 bases; junction bases not matched to a gene: 5. The germline gives CDR1 MGHRA, CDR2 YSYEKL. CDR3 bases: TGCGCCAGCAGCCAACGGACTAGCGGGGGGGTGGGAGAGACCCAGTACTTC. Protein sequence: CASSQRTSGGVGETQYF.

The table lists this clonotype with many counts. The gene calls are TRBV29-1 and TRBJ2-7; D is undetermined. Germline values: CDR1 SQVTM, CDR2 ANQGSEA. Trimming pared 7 bases from V and 9 bases from J, leaving 10 bases between. The CDR3 runs to 9 residues. The CDR3 nucleotides are TGCAGCGCAAGACCGGGGCAGTACTTC. This sequence encodes CSARPGQYF.

This clonotype showed up many times. The rearrangement joins TRBV7-2 to TRBJ1-2, with unresolved D. CDR1 is SGHTA, CDR2 FQGNSA, per germline. The CDR3 runs 15 residues. V dropped 4 bases and J dropped 2 bases, with 14 bases sitting between them. The CDR3 nucleotides are TGTGCCAGCAGCTCTAGCGGTGTAGGGAACTATGGCTACACCTTC. It specifies CASSSSGVGNYGYTF. Full variable domain (rest looked up from reference TRBV7-2 and TRBJ1-2): GAGVSQSPSNKVTEKGKDVELRCDPISGHTALYWYRQSLGQGLEFLIYFQGNSAPDKSGLPSDRFSAERTGGSVSTLTIQRTQQEDSAVYLCASSSSGVGNYGYTFGSGTRLTVV.

The table lists this clonotype with a few counts. The chain joins TRBV12-3 or TRBV12-4 to TRBJ1-6, with TRBD1 as a possible D gene (5 bases). The length of the CDR3 is 14 residues. The V end was cut by 0 bases, the J end by 8 bases, with 8 bases between. CDR3 loop: CASSLAGGDSPLHF. DNA for the CDR3: TGTGCCAGCAGTTTAGCTGGGGGTGATTCACCCCTCCACTTT.

This clonotype was found many times. This sequence joins TRBV6-2 or TRBV6-3 and TRBJ1-6; unclear D gene. V gave up 3 bases and J gave up 0 bases, with 9 bases separating them. The CDR3 covers 16 residues. The V gene's germline CDR1 is MNHEY and CDR2 SVGEGT. The CDR3 region is CASSYRGSSYNSPLHF. For the CDR3, the DNA is TGTGCCAGCAGTTATCGCGGGAGCTCCTATAATTCACCCCTCCACTTT.

There are many counts of this clonotype. J is TRBJ2-3 and V is TRBV20-1; D gene ambiguous. Germline V CDR1 and CDR2: DFQATT, SNEGSKA (reference sequence). V lost 7 bases to trimming and J lost 2 bases, with 10 bases between them. The CDR3 is 12 residues long. CDR3 nucleotides: TGCAGTGGGACGGTGAACACAGATACGCAGTATTTT. It specifies CSGTVNTDTQYF.

This clonotype was observed at least ten times. The chain recombines TRBV5-1 with TRBJ2-3; TRBD1 agrees at 9 bases. The germline CDR1 and CDR2 sequences are SGHRS and YFSETQ. The CDR3 is 14 amino acids. V lost 3 bases, J lost 4 bases, and 3 bases stayed unmatched. The CDR3: CASSSGQGPDTQYF. The CDR3, as DNA: TGCGCCAGCAGCTCAGGACAGGGGCCAGATACGCAGTATTTT.

This clonotype was seen at least ten times. V usage is TRBV12-3 or TRBV12-4 and J usage is TRBJ2-7, with D hard to call. The CDR3 runs to 14 residues. The germline V and J ends were trimmed by 6 bases and 4 bases, with 16 bases remaining between them. The CDR3 coding sequence is TGTGCCAGCAGCCGAACGGGCCTTACGTACGAGCAGTACTTC. Amino acid sequence: CASSRTGLTYEQYF.

This clonotype was found a few times. The V gene is TRBV10-3, the J gene TRBJ2-5; 13 bases are shared with TRBD2. Germline V CDR1 and CDR2: ENHRY, SYGVKD. The length of the CDR3 is 19 residues. The V gene end was trimmed by 4 bases and the J gene end by 3 bases; junction bases not matched to a gene: 14. CDR3 sequence (DNA): TGTGCCATCAGTGGAAGACTAGCGGGGGGCGGCGGGGTGAAAGAGACCCAGTACTTC. Translating gives CAISGRLAGGGGVKETQYF.

This clonotype was seen ten or more times. The V and J genes are TRBV29-1 and TRBJ1-3; a possible D gene is TRBD1 (6 bases). Germline V lookup: CDR1 SQVTM, CDR2 ANQGSEA. V was shortened by 7 bases and J by 6 bases, with 16 bases between the two germline ends. There are 13 residues in the CDR3. This CDR3 is CSAPAGAENTIYF. The CDR3 nucleotides are TGCAGCGCCCCCGCGGGGGCCGAAAACACCATATATTTT. The full variable domain, completed using reference TRBV29-1 and TRBJ1-3, is SAVISQKPSRDICQRGTSLTIQCQVDSQVTMMFWYRQQPGQSLTLIATANQGSEATYESGFVIDKFPISRPNLTFSTLTVSNMSPEDSSIYLCSAPAGAENTIYFGEGSWLTVV.

This clonotype came up many times. V usage is TRBV20-1 and J usage is TRBJ2-3; 8 positions match TRBD2. V lost 6 bases to trimming and J lost 7 bases; unmatched junction nucleotides: 12. CDR3 size: 14 residues. The germline V gene encodes CDR1 DFQATT and CDR2 SNEGSKA (reference sequence). The CDR3 loop is CSAQPGGGLYTQYF. The CDR3 DNA follows: TGCAGTGCCCAACCCGGCGGGGGGCTGTATACGCAGTATTTT.

This clonotype was seen at least ten times. The chain joins TRBV29-1 to TRBJ1-2; possible D gene TRBD1, 6 bases. The germline gives CDR1 SQVTM, CDR2 ANQGSEA. The V end was cut by 6 bases, the J end by 7 bases, with 24 bases between. CDR3 length equals 15 residues. The CDR3 protein is CSVPPSGTGKLGYTF. In DNA, the CDR3 is TGCAGCGTCCCTCCTTCCGGCACAGGGAAGCTTGGCTACACCTTC.

This clonotype has more than one count but fewer than ten. V and J are TRBV9 and TRBJ1-1; the match to TRBD1 covers 9 bases. Germline CDR1 and CDR2: SGDLS and YYNGEE. The CDR3 loop spans 15 amino acids. J lost 11 bases, V lost 5 bases, and 16 bases had no gene match. Here the CDR3 reads CASSRNTGGARRAFF. The CDR3, as DNA: TGTGCCAGCAGTAGGAACACAGGGGGCGCCCGTCGGGCTTTCTTT.

The rearrangement uses TRBV28 and TRBJ2-5; 10 nucleotides match TRBD1. V gave up 2 bases and J gave up 3 bases; unmatched junction bases: 3. The V gene's germline CDR1 is MDHEN and CDR2 SYDVKM. The CDR3 has 15 amino acids. CDR3 amino acids: CASSLATGGKETQYF. The CDR3 coding sequence is TGTGCCAGCAGTTTAGCGACAGGGGGCAAAGAGACCCAGTACTTC.

This clonotype has more than one count but fewer than ten. The chain links TRBV27 to TRBJ1-1, with a tentative D call TRBD1 (5 bases). CDR3 length: 13 amino acids. Trimming removed 0 bases from V and 11 bases from J, with 13 bases in between. Germline V gene sequence: CDR1 MNHEY, CDR2 SMNVEV (reference sequence). CDR3 sequence: CASSLSRGAEAFF. The CDR3 DNA sequence: TGTGCCAGCAGTTTATCACGAGGGGCAGAGGCTTTCTTT.

This clonotype was picked up a small number of times. The chain is built from TRBV18 and TRBJ2-3; possible D gene TRBD2, 5 bases. The ends were cut back, 3 bases at V and 5 bases at J, with 24 bases in the middle. Germline CDR1 and CDR2: KGHSH and LQKENI. This CDR3 is built from 18 residues. The CDR3 sequence: CASSPMRVGRRERDTQYF. DNA of the CDR3: TGTGCCAGCTCACCCATGCGGGTAGGACGGCGAGAGAGAGATACGCAGTATTTT.